This T cell receptor beta chain was sequenced during a study of blood T cell repertoires in COVID-19. On the study more broadly: Sites in the United States, Italy and Spain provided acute and convalescent COVID-19 samples.

Patients in Seattle were enrolled during active infection, then followed longitudinally. Per the original data handling: Estimated nucleated cell counts came from reference gene primer amplification. The method was immunoSEQ multiplex PCR; TCRdb's version includes in-frame clones alone and lacks a portion of them. V and J calls and clone size follow that table, whereas D and trimming were derived from the DNA. The profile shows about 230,000 clones, 75% to 85% of them singletons. The receptor was isolated from a woman over 75 with COVID-19, enrolled during active disease. What was sequenced was peripheral blood.

For the CDR3, the DNA is TGCAGTGCTCAGCTGCATGCTTGGAGGACCTTC. Protein sequence: CSAQLHAWRTF. V gene TRBV20-1 combines with J gene TRBJ1-2; D gene unclear. V gave up 5 bases and J gave up 14 bases, with 18 bases separating them. The CDR3 loop spans 11 amino acids. Germline assignment: CDR1 DFQATT and CDR2 SNEGSKA (reference sequence).